In its sample, the clone carrying this TCR beta chain was seen a few times. This specimen belongs to a study of breast tumors, draining lymph nodes, adjacent tissues. Germline lookup yields CDR1 LNHNV and CDR2 YYDKDF (reference sequence). V was trimmed by 5 bases and J by 4 bases, leaving 18 bases between them. The CDR3 contains 16 residues. TCRdb independently ran MiXCR on the multiplex PCR reads; one entry per CDR3 protein. The table has about 100,000 distinct CDR3 sequences, 20% to 25% seen once. The lymph nodes were axillary draining lymph nodes from breast cancer patients. Specimen: axillary lymph node tissue. The chain joins TRBV15 to TRBJ1-5; TRBD1 is a possible D gene (6 bases). The sequence was obtained from a female donor with breast cancer. Some clones in this sample may be carry-over from other donors' samples. Written as DNA, the CDR3 is TGTGCCACCAGCCTCCGACGGGGGCAGATTAATCAGCCCCAGCATTTT. Protein product: CATSLRRGQINQPQHF. The variable domain in full, completed from reference TRBV15 and TRBJ1-5, reads DAMVIQNPRYQVTQFGKPVTLSCSQTLNHNVMYWYQQKSSQAPKLLFHYYDKDFNNEADTPDNFQSRRPNTSFCFLDIRSPGLGDTAMYLCATSLRRGQINQPQHFGDGTRLSIL.